This T cell receptor (beta chain) derives from a study of T cell responses to AZD1222 COVID-19 vaccine (dated by TCRdb to about 2021). With respect to the entire study: Because spike-specific TCR depth and breadth did not differ between the two schedules, AZD1222 recipients who got a second dose at roughly 4 weeks were pooled with those who got a second dose at roughly 12 weeks. Trial participants were enrolled by age into 18-55, 56-69 and 70-plus year subgroups, with 148, 28 and 57 TCR-sequenced participants respectively. TCR sequencing was performed for over 230 trial participants, of whom around 200 were given two doses of AZD1222 and some 25 were given two doses of MenACWY control vaccine.

This sample's time point label indicates: baseline before first vaccination. Vaccinee samples were obtained from the UK trials COV001 and COV002, which included a single-blind randomized controlled phase 2/3 trial of AZD1222 (ChAdOx1 nCoV-19) in healthy adults. For TCRbeta chain sequencing, PBMC samples were collected from trial participants at day 0 and at day 28 after the second dose. The CDR3 regions of human TCRbeta chains were subjected to immunosequencing. The authors' analysis ran thus. Repertoire TCRs were checked for matches against a reference library of SARS-CoV-2-specific TCRs that had been generated using the MIRA antigen-specificity platform. Breadth was defined as the fraction of unique TCRs that were SARS-CoV-2-associated, and depth was defined as the fraction of total T cells that were SARS-CoV-2-associated. Using the MIRA data, each spike-specific TCR was mapped to the spike region that the TCR reacts to and placed in a CD4 or CD8 class. Log10-transformed breadth and depth values were compared by one-way ANOVA with Sidak's multiple comparisons tests. TCRdb mirrors the immuneACCESS table, restricted to in-frame sequences. Some clones are absent from its copies; in checked studies, under half trace to an unresolved V gene, and the reason for the others is unknown. V and J calls and clone size are those listed in that table; D and trimming were worked out from the DNA. This sample gives around 94,000 clones in total; over 75% of them show up just once. The ten largest account for under 25% of the sample.

Measured from the cysteine to the phenylalanine, the CDR3 is 16 residues long. The retained sequence is limited to the CDR3, 48 bases, with the frame set at the first base. From the germline V gene, CDR1 is ENHRY and CDR2 is SYGVKD. V is cut by 0 bases and J by 0 bases, and the space between the germline ends is 11 bases. With respect to this clone: Its antigen remains unidentified. Base-call qualities are not available, and no considerably larger clone is one nucleotide away.

The full study reports these points: Conclusions about previously exposed vaccinees were limited because only a handful of AZD1222 recipients were SARS-CoV-2 seropositive at baseline. No day 14 peak-response samples were available, so repertoires were characterized only after the peak T cell response. Epitopes outside the regions mutated in the B.1.351 and B.1.1.7 variants were reportedly recognized by nearly half of the unique spike-specific TCRs. After two AZD1222 doses, both the breadth and the depth of spike-specific TCRs were significantly higher than at day 0 and than in MenACWY recipients. The vaccine-associated CD4 TCRs covered the entire spike protein, and the dominant responses fell in regions 160-218 and 743-854. Participants were mostly white British and included more females than males, and it was suggested by the authors that clonal diversity may have been underestimated. The 56-69-year group was small, and its depth increase did not reach significance, likely because of low power.

The sequence was obtained from an adult in good health. The sequence is built from TRBV10-3 and TRBJ2-5; perhaps TRBD2 is the D gene, with 5 bases matching. This sample comprised peripheral blood, obtained on day 0 of AZD1222 vaccination. The CDR3 reads CAISESYPRDQETQYF. The DNA sequence is as follows: TGTGCCATCAGTGAGTCATATCCGAGGGACCAAGAGACCCAGTACTTC.